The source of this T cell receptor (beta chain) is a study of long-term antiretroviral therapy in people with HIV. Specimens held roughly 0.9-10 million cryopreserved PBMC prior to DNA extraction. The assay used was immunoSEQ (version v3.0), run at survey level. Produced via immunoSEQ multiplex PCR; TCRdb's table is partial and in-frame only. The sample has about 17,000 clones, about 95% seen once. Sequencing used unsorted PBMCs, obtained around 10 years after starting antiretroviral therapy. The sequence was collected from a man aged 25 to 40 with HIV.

Here the CDR3 DNA reads TGTGCCAGCAGCCAGTCGACAGTGTACGAGCAGTACTTC. Encoded protein: CASSQSTVYEQYF. V usage is TRBV4-2 and J usage is TRBJ2-7; TRBD1 is a possible D gene (5 bases). From germline, CDR1 is LGHNA and CDR2 YNFKEQ. Trimming stripped 3 bases from V and 4 bases from J, with 10 bases between. The CDR3 spans 13 residues.